This T cell receptor (beta chain) comes out of a study of beta chain features in type 1 diabetes. Study-level background: On cell yields, gender and age, patients and healthy donors were similar.

Turning to this clone: What it binds is not known. The junction shows a germline mismatch at one end, possibly a read error.

Reverse transcribing all isolated RNA meant expressed TCRB transcripts were sequenced. Assay used: immunoSEQ multiplex PCR; TCRdb lists only in-frame clones, some missing. The table includes over 150,000 clones, over 9% detected once. The CDR3 consists of 14 residues. Germline assignment: CDR1 LNHDA and CDR2 SQIVND (reference sequence). Findings and caveats of the study: Moderate yet significant TCRB CDR3 shortening was seen in Type 1 diabetes patients in all four CD4+ subsets.

The gene calls are TRBV19 and TRBJ2-7; 7 positions match TRBD1. Sequences were obtained from central memory CD4+ T cells from blood. The sequence came from a man aged 25 to 40 with type 1 diabetes. The CDR3 protein is CASSVNRGSNEQYF. For the CDR3, the DNA is TGTGCCAGTAGTGTAAACAGGGGCTCCAACGAGCAGTACTTC.